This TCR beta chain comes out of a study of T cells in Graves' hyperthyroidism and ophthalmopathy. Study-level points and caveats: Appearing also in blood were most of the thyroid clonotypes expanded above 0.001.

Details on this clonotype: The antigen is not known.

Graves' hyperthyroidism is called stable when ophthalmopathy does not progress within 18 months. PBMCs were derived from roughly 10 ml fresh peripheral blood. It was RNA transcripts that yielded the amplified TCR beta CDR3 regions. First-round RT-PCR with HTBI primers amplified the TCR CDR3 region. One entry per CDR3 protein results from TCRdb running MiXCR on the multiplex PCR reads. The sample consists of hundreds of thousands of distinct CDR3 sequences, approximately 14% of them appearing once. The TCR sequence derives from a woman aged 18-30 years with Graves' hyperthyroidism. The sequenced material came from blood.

Here the CDR3 reads CASGAQGTNEKLFF. The CDR3 DNA is TGTGCCAGCGGGGCACAGGGGACTAATGAAAAACTGTTTTTT. V gene TRBV7-9 combines with J gene TRBJ1-4, with 7 nucleotides matching TRBD1. The CDR3 loop spans 14 amino acids. CDR1 and CDR2 (germline): SEHNR, FQNEAQ (reference sequence). V was clipped by 8 bases and J by 2 bases; unmatched bases: 5.